Following are 21 T cell receptor beta chains from one sample sequenced in a study of cytomegalovirus exposure and HLA in healthy donors (dated by TCRdb to about 2017). The method was the immunoSEQ multiplex PCR assay. A mixture of 60 forward primers for TCR Vbeta segments and 13 reverse primers for TCR Jbeta segments was used in the multiplex PCR. The source is immuneACCESS, and TCRdb retained only in-frame sequences with V and J called. Part of the clones is not carried over; for the studies checked, unresolved V genes explain less than half of this, and the remainder is unexplained. The sample includes about 130,000 clones, with more than 65% observed a single time. The ten largest account for 3% to 4% of the sample. The sequencing sample was made of PBMCs. These receptors were obtained from a man between 18 and 35 years old in good health and CMV-seropositive.

The chain couples TRBV15 to TRBJ2-1; 12 nucleotides agree with TRBD2. CDR3 length: 16 amino acids. Unmatched junction bases numbered 6, after V lost 0 bases and J lost 9 bases. The V gene's germline CDR1 is LNHNV and CDR2 YYDKDF (reference sequence). CDR3 nucleotide sequence: TGTGCCACCAGCAGAGATAAGCTAGCGGGGGGGCTTGAGCAGTTCTTC. As protein: CATSRDKLAGGLEQFF.

The sample holds a few counts of this clone. This chain connects TRBV25-1 to TRBJ1-1; D might be TRBD1 (5 bases). Germline CDR1 reads MGHDK; CDR2 reads SYGVNS. Trimming cost V 4 bases and J 0 bases, with 9 bases left between them. CDR3 size: 14 residues. CDR3 nucleotide sequence: TGTGCCAGCAGTGGACAGCAAATGAACACTGAAGCTTTCTTT. It is translated as CASSGQQMNTEAFF. The entire variable domain, with the rest obtained from reference TRBV25-1 and TRBJ1-1, is as follows: EADIYQTPRYLVIGTGKKITLECSQTMGHDKMYWYQQDPGMELHLIHYSYGVNSTEKGDLSSESTVSRIRTEHFPLTLESARPSHTSQYLCASSGQQMNTEAFFGQGTRLTVV.

The chain carries TRBV30 and TRBJ1-1; TRBD1 is a possible D gene (5 bases). Germline V gene data show CDR1 as GTSNPN and CDR2 as SVGIG (reference sequence). The CDR3 consists of 16 residues. V was clipped by 4 bases and J by 1 base, with 19 bases between them. The CDR3, as DNA: TGTGCCTGGAATTCAAATCGGGGGAGCCCGAACACTGAAGCTTTCTTT. This encodes CAWNSNRGSPNTEAFF.

The chain carries TRBV7-9 and TRBJ2-1; D is possibly TRBD2 (6 bases). Germline CDR1 and CDR2: SEHNR and FQNEAQ (reference sequence). The CDR3 has 15 amino acids. V was trimmed by 8 bases and J by 4 bases, leaving 18 bases between them. In DNA form, the CDR3 reads TGTGCCAGCCGACAATCCGGGAGATTTTACAATGAGCAGTTCTTC. As protein: CASRQSGRFYNEQFF.

The CDR3 here is CASSLGGLGTEAFF. In nucleotides, the CDR3 is TGTGCCAGCAGCTTAGGGGGACTCGGCACTGAAGCTTTCTTT. The rearrangement links TRBV28 to TRBJ1-1; maybe TRBD1 (6 bases). V lost 6 bases and J 4 bases, leaving 15 bases between the germline ends. The germline V gene has CDR1 MDHEN and CDR2 SYDVKM. There are 14 residues in the CDR3.

V and J are TRBV2 and TRBJ2-6, with D possibly being TRBD1 (6 bases). This CDR3 region has 17 residues. Germline values: CDR1 SNHLY, CDR2 FYNNEI. Trimming left V 4 bases short and J 0 bases short, with 13 bases between. CDR3 residues: CASSGTARFSGANVLTF. The CDR3 bases are TGTGCCAGCAGTGGGACAGCTCGCTTCTCTGGGGCCAACGTCCTGACTTTC.

This chain links TRBV19 with TRBJ1-3; TRBD1 aligns across 10 bases. In germline, CDR1 is LNHDA, CDR2 SQIVND (reference sequence). This CDR3 spans 16 amino acids. V was pared by 2 bases and J by 3 bases, with 4 bases of the junction left unmatched. The CDR3 here is CASSIPGQGLGNTIYF. In DNA, the CDR3 is TGTGCCAGTAGTATACCGGGACAGGGGCTTGGAAACACCATATATTTT. Supplemented by reference TRBV19 and TRBJ1-3, the full variable domain reads DGGITQSPKYLFRKEGQNVTLSCEQNLNHDAMYWYRQDPGQGLRLIYYSQIVNDFQKGDIAEGYSVSREKKESFPLTVTSAQKNPTAFYLCASSIPGQGLGNTIYFGEGSWLTVV.

This CDR3 is CAWSVGVAGELFF. DNA for the CDR3: TGTGCCTGGAGTGTGGGCGTGGCCGGGGAGCTGTTTTTT. V is TRBV30 and J is TRBJ2-2, with D uncertain. Trimming cost V 0 bases and J 6 bases, with 8 bases left between them. Germline CDR1 reads GTSNPN; CDR2 reads SVGIG (reference sequence). The CDR3 spans 13 residues.

The sample holds one count of this clone. The genes are TRBV9 and TRBJ2-5; 7 positions match TRBD1. V was pared by 3 bases and J by 5 bases, with 13 bases of the junction left unmatched. CDR1 and CDR2 from the germline V gene are SGDLS and YYNGEE. There are 16 residues in the CDR3. CDR3 residues: CASSAQRDSRRETQYF. CDR3 sequence (DNA): TGTGCCAGCAGCGCCCAAAGGGACAGCCGGCGGGAGACCCAGTACTTC. Combining the CDR3 with reference TRBV9 and TRBJ2-5 gives the whole variable domain DSGVTQTPKHLITATGQRVTLRCSPRSGDLSVYWYQQSLDQGLQFLIQYYNGEERAKGNILERFSAQQFPDLHSELNLSSLELGDSALYFCASSAQRDSRRETQYFGPGTRLLVL.

The chain has TRBV19 and TRBJ1-2, with 7 bases fitting TRBD1. CDR3 length: 15 residues. The V and J ends lost 7 bases and 4 bases, in that order; junction bases with no gene match: 12. Looked up from germline, CDR1 is LNHDA and CDR2 is SQIVND (reference sequence). The CDR3 DNA reads as TGTGCCAGTAAACAGGCAGGGGGAGTAGGCTATGGCTACACCTTC. It is translated as CASKQAGGVGYGYTF.

V usage is TRBV19 and J usage is TRBJ2-7; 11 bases map to TRBD1. V was pared by 4 bases and J by 2 bases, with 1 base of the junction left unmatched. Germline CDR1 and CDR2: LNHDA and SQIVND (reference sequence). The CDR3 is 14 residues long. The CDR3 DNA is TGTGCCAGTAGTAGGGGACAGGGGGCCTACGAGCAGTACTTC. This translates into CASSRGQGAYEQYF.

V is TRBV6-1 and J is TRBJ1-1; TRBD1 aligns across 7 bases. Germline CDR1 MNHNS, CDR2 SASEGT. The CDR3 is 16 residues long. V lost 2 bases to trimming and J lost 1 base; unmatched junction nucleotides: 7. CDR3 DNA sequence: TGTGCCAGCAGTGAAAAGGCAGGGGGTCAGAACACTGAAGCTTTCTTT. This codes for CASSEKAGGQNTEAFF.

The chain carries TRBV2 and TRBJ1-2; D is uncertain. This CDR3 spans 11 amino acids. Germline CDR1 is SNHLY and CDR2 is FYNNEI. Trimming pared 5 bases from V and 8 bases from J, leaving 9 bases between. The CDR3 coding sequence is TGTGCCAGCAGTATCCTCGGGGGCTACACCTTC. Translation gives CASSILGGYTF.

V gene TRBV19 combines with J gene TRBJ2-7; D is perhaps TRBD1 (5 bases). Germline V gene sequence: CDR1 LNHDA, CDR2 SQIVND (reference sequence). CDR3 length: 14 residues. V was clipped by 5 bases and J by 6 bases, with 17 bases between them. The CDR3: CASSLSGRAGEQYF. The CDR3 coding sequence is TGTGCCAGTAGTCTTTCGGGCAGGGCAGGCGAGCAGTACTTC. The whole variable domain, remainder taken from reference TRBV19 and TRBJ2-7, is DGGITQSPKYLFRKEGQNVTLSCEQNLNHDAMYWYRQDPGQGLRLIYYSQIVNDFQKGDIAEGYSVSREKKESFPLTVTSAQKNPTAFYLCASSLSGRAGEQYFGPGTRLTVT.

The rearrangement links TRBV4-3 to TRBJ2-5; possible D gene TRBD2, 6 bases. Germline V CDR1 and CDR2: LGHNA, YSLEER. The CDR3 consists of 16 residues. The V end was cut by 1 base, the J end by 4 bases, with 16 bases between. CDR3 region: CASSQVGMIGGETQYF. The CDR3 nucleotides read TGCGCCAGCAGCCAAGTAGGGATGATCGGGGGAGAGACCCAGTACTTC.

The chain couples TRBV5-8 to TRBJ2-1, with a tentative D call TRBD2 (5 bases). Germline V gene sequence: CDR1 SGHTS, CDR2 YDEGEE. This CDR3 has 14 residues. V was shortened by 7 bases and J by 0 bases, with 11 bases between the two germline ends. CDR3 sequence reads: CASDQGGSYNEQFF. DNA of the CDR3: TGTGCCAGCGATCAAGGAGGCTCCTACAATGAGCAGTTCTTC.

V gene TRBV19 combines with J gene TRBJ2-7; TRBD1 agrees at 7 bases. V shed 2 bases, J shed 5 bases, and the junction held 15 bases outside the gene matches. CDR1 and CDR2 from the germline V gene are LNHDA and SQIVND (reference sequence). CDR3 length: 17 residues. CDR3 loop: CASSIIIGGRGSDEQYF. The CDR3 nucleotides are TGTGCCAGTAGTATAATTATTGGAGGCAGGGGGAGCGACGAGCAGTACTTC.

The V call is TRBV30, the J call TRBJ2-1, with D tentatively TRBD2 (6 bases). The CDR3 has 15 amino acids. Trimming stripped 3 bases from V and 0 bases from J, with 12 bases between. CDR1 is GTSNPN and CDR2 is SVGIG in the germline V gene (reference sequence). This CDR3 is CAWRGAGSSYNEQFF. CDR3 bases: TGTGCCTGGAGGGGAGCGGGTAGCTCCTACAATGAGCAGTTCTTC. Based on the CDR3 plus reference TRBV30 and TRBJ2-1, the full variable domain is SQTIHQWPATLVQPVGSPLSLECTVEGTSNPNLYWYRQAAGRGLQLLFYSVGIGQISSEVPQNLSASRPQDRQFILSSKKLLLSDSGFYLCAWRGAGSSYNEQFFGPGTRLTVL.

The rearrangement uses TRBV5-5 and TRBJ2-7; 8 positions agree with TRBD2. Germline CDR1 is SGHKS and CDR2 is YYEKEE (reference sequence). The V segment lost 6 bases and the J segment 6 bases; nucleotides outside the gene matches: 11. There are 14 residues in the CDR3. For the CDR3, the DNA is TGTGCCAGCACCTCAACGGGGGGGAGTCCCGAGCAGTACTTC. Its protein product is CASTSTGGSPEQYF.

A remark on this clone: The junction does not match germline at one end; this may be a read error. The rearrangement joins TRBV5-4 to TRBJ2-1, with a weak D call TRBD2 (6 bases). This CDR3 has 14 amino acids. The germline gives CDR1 SGHNT, CDR2 YYREEE (reference sequence). The CDR3 DNA reads as TGTGCCGGCAGCTTGGGTCCGGGGGTGGTAGAGCAGTTCTTC. Its protein product is CAGSLGPGVVEQFF.

This clone was found once. The rearrangement links TRBV9 to TRBJ2-2; D possibly corresponds to TRBD2 (5 bases). The CDR3 is 12 amino acids. Germline V gene lookup returns CDR1 SGDLS and CDR2 YYNGEE. The V and J ends lost 6 bases and 4 bases respectively, with 7 bases between them. CDR3 nucleotide sequence: TGTGCCAGCACCGCGGGCACCGGGGAGCTGTTTTTT. This encodes CASTAGTGELFF.